The clone carrying this T cell receptor beta chain was seen a handful of times. The antigen is not known. The sample is drawn from a study of response to subunit inactivated influenza vaccine. General study points: With each seasonal influenza vaccination, the authors suggested, few new T cells are recruited.

MiXCR, run by TCRdb on the RT-PCR reads, gives a single entry per CDR3 protein. The profile shows some 540,000 distinct CDR3 sequences, around a quarter of them singletons. V was clipped by 5 bases and J by 0 bases; unmatched bases: 13. In germline, CDR1 is LGHNA, CDR2 YNFKEQ. This CDR3 region has 19 residues. These data also formed part of another study, on T cells expressing NK-cell markers. That work states: Production of TCR beta cDNA relied on 5'RACE template switching with UMIs. It was sorted CD3+CD56-NKG2C+, CD3+CD56+NKG2C- and CD3+CD56+NKG2C+ T cells that provided the TCR beta repertoires. Most of the eight sequenced donors were HCMV-seropositive; one was seronegative. In 6 or 7 donors, dominant NKG2C+ clonotypes were roughly 1.0-8% of CD8+ T cells.

The receptor comes from a man aged 50 to 59 who received an inactivated influenza vaccine. The chain recombines TRBV4-2 with TRBJ2-2; 9 bases are shared with TRBD1. The material sequenced was CD4+ T cells sorted from PBMCs, taken about 13 days after vaccination. CDR3: CASSASGTGSPANTGELFF. In nucleotides, the CDR3 is TGTGCCAGCAGCGCATCCGGGACAGGGTCCCCCGCGAACACCGGGGAGCTGTTTTTT.